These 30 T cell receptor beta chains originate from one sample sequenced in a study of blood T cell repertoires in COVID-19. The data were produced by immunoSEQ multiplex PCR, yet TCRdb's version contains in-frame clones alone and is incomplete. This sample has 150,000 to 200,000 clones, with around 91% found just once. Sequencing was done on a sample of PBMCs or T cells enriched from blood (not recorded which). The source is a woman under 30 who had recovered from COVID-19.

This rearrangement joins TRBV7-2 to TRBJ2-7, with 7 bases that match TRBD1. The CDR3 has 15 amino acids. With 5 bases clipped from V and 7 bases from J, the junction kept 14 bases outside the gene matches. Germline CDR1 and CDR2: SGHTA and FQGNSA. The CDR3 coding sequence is TGTGCCAGCAGCCTGACAGGGATAGAGTCTGGGGAGCAGTACTTC. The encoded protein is CASSLTGIESGEQYF.

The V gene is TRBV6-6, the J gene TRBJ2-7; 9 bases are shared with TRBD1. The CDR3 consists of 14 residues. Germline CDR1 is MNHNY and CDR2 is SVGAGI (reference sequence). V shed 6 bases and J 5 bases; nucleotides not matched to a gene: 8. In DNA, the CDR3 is TGTGCCAGCAGGGCGGGGACAGGGTCTGACGAGCAGTACTTC. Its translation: CASRAGTGSDEQYF.

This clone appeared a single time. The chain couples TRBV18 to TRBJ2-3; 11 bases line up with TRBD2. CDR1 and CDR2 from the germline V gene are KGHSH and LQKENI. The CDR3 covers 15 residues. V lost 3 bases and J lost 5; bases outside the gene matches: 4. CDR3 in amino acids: CASSPPGLAVDTQYF. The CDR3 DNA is TGTGCCAGCTCACCCCCGGGACTAGCGGTAGATACGCAGTATTTT.

CDR3 bases: TGCGCCAGCAGTCCGTCCCTAGCGAGCAATGAGCAGTTCTTC. Translation gives CASSPSLASNEQFF. This chain connects TRBV4-1 to TRBJ2-1; D possibly corresponds to TRBD2 (6 bases). CDR3 size: 14 residues. Trimming cost V 6 bases and J 6 bases, with 15 bases left between them. CDR1 MGHRA and CDR2 YSYEKL come from the germline V gene.

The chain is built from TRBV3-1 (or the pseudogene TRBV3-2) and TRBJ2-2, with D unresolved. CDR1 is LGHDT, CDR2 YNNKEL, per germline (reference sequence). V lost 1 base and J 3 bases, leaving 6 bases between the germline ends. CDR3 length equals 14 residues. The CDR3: CASSQAMHTGELFF. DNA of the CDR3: TGTGCCAGCAGCCAAGCTATGCACACCGGGGAGCTGTTTTTT.

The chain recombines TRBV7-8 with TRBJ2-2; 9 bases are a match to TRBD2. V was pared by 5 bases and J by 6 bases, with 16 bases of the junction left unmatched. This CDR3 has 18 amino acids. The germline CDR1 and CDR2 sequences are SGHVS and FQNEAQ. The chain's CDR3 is CASSPGTRGRELAGELFF. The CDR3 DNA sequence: TGTGCCAGCAGCCCTGGGACCCGCGGGAGGGAGTTAGCCGGGGAGCTGTTTTTT.

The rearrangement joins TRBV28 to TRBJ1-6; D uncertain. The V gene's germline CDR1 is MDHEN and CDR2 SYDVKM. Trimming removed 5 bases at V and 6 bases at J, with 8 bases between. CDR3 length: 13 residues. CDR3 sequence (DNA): TGTGCCAGCAGTGGGTACAGTAATTCACCCCTCCACTTT. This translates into CASSGYSNSPLHF. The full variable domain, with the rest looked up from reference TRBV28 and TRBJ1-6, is DVKVTQSSRYLVKRTGEKVFLECVQDMDHENMFWYRQDPGLGLRLIYFSYDVKMKEKGDIPEGYSVSREKKERFSLILESASTNQTSMYLCASSGYSNSPLHFGNGTRLTVT.

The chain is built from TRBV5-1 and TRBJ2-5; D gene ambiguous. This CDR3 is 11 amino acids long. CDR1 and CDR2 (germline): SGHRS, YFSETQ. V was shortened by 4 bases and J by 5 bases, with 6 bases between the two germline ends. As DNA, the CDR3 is TGCGCCAGCAGCCTCGAGGAGACCCAGTACTTC. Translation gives CASSLEETQYF.

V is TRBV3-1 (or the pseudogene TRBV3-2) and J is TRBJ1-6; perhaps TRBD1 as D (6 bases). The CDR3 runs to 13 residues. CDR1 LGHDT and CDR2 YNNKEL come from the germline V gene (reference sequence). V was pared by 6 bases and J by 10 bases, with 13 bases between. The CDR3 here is CASSPTGRSPLHF. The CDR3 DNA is TGTGCCAGCAGTCCTACAGGGAGATCACCCCTCCACTTT.

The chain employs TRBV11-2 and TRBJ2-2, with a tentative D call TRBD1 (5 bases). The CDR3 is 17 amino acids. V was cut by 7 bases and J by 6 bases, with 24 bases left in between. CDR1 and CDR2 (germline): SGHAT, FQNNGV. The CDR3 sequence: CASTRIGARVPPGELFF. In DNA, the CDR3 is TGTGCCAGCACCCGAATAGGGGCCAGGGTCCCTCCCGGGGAGCTGTTTTTT. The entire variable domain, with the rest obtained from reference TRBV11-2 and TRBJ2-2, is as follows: EAGVAQSPRYKIIEKRQSVAFWCNPISGHATLYWYQQILGQGPKLLIQFQNNGVVDDSQLPKDRFSAERLKGVDSTLKIQPAKLEDSAVYLCASTRIGARVPPGELFFGEGSRLTVL.

CDR3 protein: CASSRLAANTGELFF. CDR3 sequence (DNA): TGTGCCAGCAGTCGACTAGCGGCGAACACCGGGGAGCTGTTTTTT. The rearrangement joins TRBV6-5 to TRBJ2-2, with 9 bases lining up with TRBD2. In germline, CDR1 is MNHEY, CDR2 SVGAGI. The length of the CDR3 is 15 residues. J lost 0 bases, V lost 5 bases, and 1 base had no gene match.

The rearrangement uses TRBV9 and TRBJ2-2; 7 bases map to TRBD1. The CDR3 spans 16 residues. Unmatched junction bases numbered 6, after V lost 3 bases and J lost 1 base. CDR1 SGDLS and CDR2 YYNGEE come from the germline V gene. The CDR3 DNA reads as TGTGCCAGCAGCGAGGGGGCATCGAGGAACACCGGGGAGCTGTTTTTT. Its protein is CASSEGASRNTGELFF.

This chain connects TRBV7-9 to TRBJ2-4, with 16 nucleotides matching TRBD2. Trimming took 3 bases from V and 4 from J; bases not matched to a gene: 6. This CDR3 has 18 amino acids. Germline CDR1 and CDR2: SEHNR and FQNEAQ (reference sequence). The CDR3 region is CASSLGLAGGPAKNIQYF. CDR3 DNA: TGTGCCAGCAGCTTGGGACTAGCGGGAGGGCCGGCGAAAAACATTCAGTACTTC.

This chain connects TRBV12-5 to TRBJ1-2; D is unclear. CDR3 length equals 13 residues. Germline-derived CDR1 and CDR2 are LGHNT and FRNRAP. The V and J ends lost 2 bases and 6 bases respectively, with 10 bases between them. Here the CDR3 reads CASGLSGVDGYTF. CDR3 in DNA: TGTGCTAGTGGTTTGTCGGGAGTCGATGGCTACACCTTC.

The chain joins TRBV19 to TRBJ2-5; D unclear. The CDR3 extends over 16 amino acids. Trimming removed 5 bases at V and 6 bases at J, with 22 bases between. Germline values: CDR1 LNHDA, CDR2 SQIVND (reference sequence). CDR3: CASSLPQVLPLKTQYF. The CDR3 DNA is TGTGCCAGTAGTCTCCCGCAGGTTCTTCCCCTCAAGACCCAGTACTTC.

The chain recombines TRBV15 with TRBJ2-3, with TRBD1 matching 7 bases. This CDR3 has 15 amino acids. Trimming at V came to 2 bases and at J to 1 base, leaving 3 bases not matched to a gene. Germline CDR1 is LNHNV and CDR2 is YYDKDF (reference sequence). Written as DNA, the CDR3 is TGTGCCACCAGCAGACCTCAGGGGGGCACAGATACGCAGTATTTT. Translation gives CATSRPQGGTDTQYF.

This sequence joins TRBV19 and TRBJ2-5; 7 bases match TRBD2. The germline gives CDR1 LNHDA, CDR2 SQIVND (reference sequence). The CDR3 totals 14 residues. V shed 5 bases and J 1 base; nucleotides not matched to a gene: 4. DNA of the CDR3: TGTGCCAGTAGTGTACGACTAGCCCAAGAGACCCAGTACTTC. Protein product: CASSVRLAQETQYF.

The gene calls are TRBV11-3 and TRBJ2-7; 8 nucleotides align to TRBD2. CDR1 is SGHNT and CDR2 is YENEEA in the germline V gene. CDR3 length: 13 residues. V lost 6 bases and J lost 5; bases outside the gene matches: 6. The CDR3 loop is CASRDSGSDEQYF. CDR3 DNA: TGTGCCAGCAGAGACAGCGGGAGCGACGAGCAGTACTTC.

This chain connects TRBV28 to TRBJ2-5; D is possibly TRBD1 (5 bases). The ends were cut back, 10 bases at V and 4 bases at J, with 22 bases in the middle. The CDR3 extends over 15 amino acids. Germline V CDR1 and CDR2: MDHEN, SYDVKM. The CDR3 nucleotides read TGTGCCACCTCGCGTGGGTCAGGGTGGCCAGAGACCCAGTACTTC. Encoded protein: CATSRGSGWPETQYF.

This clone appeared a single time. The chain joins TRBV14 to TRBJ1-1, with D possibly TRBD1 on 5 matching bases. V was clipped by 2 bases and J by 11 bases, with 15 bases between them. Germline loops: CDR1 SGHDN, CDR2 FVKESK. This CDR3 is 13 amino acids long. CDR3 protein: CASSQIAGRAAFF. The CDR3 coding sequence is TGTGCCAGCAGCCAAATTGCAGGCAGGGCGGCTTTCTTT.

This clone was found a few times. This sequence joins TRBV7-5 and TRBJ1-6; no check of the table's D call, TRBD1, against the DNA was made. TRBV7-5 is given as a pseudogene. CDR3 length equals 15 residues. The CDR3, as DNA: TGTGCCAGAAGCCATCCCGACAGGGGGCCTTCACCCCTCCACTTT. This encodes CARSHPDRGPSPLHF.

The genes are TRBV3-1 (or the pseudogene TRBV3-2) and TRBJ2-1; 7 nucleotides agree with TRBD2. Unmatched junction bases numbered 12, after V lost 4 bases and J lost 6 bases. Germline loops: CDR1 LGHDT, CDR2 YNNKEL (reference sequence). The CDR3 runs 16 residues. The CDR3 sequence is CASSLQAGVVSNEQFF. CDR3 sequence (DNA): TGTGCCAGCAGCCTCCAGGCGGGAGTAGTGAGCAATGAGCAGTTCTTC.

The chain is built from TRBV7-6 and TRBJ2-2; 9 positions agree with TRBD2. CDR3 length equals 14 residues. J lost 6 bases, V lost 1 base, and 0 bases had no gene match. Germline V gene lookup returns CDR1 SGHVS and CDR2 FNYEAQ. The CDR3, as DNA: TGTGCCAGCAGCTTAGGCGGGAGGGCCGGGGAGCTGTTTTTT. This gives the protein CASSLGGRAGELFF. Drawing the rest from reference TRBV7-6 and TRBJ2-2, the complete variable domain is GAGVSQSPRYKVTKRGQDVALRCDPISGHVSLYWYRQALGQGPEFLTYFNYEAQQDKSGLPNDRFSAERPEGSISTLTIQRTEQRDSAMYRCASSLGGRAGELFFGEGSRLTVL.

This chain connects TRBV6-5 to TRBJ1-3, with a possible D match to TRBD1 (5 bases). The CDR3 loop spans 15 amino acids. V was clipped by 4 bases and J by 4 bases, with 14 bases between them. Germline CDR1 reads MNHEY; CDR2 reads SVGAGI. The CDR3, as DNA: TGTGCCAGCAGTTTTGGGGCGGCCTCAGGAAACACCATATATTTT. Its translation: CASSFGAASGNTIYF.

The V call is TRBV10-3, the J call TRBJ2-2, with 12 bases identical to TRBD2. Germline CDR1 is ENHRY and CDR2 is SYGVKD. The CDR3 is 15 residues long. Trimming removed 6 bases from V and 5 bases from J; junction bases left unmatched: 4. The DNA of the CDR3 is TGTGCCATCAGCCCGCTAGCGGGAGGGACCGGGGAGCTGTTTTTT. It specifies CAISPLAGGTGELFF.

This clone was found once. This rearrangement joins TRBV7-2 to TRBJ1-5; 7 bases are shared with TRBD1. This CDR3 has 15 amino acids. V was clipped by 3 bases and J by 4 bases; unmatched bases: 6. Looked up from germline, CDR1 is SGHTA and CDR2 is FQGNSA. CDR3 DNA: TGTGCCAGCAGCTTTAAGTCAGGGGGTAATCAGCCCCAGCATTTT. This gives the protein CASSFKSGGNQPQHF.

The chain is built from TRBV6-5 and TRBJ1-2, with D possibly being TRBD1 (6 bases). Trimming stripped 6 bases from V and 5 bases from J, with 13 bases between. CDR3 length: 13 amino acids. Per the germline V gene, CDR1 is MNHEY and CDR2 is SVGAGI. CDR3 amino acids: CASSRTDRYGYTF. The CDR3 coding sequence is TGTGCCAGCAGCCGGACAGACAGATATGGCTACACCTTC.

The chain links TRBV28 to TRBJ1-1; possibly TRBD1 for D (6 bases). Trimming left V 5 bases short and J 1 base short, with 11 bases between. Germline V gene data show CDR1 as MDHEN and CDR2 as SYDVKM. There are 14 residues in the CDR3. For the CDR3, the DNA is TGTGCCAGCAGTCCCCTACAGGGGAACACTGAAGCTTTCTTT. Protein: CASSPLQGNTEAFF.

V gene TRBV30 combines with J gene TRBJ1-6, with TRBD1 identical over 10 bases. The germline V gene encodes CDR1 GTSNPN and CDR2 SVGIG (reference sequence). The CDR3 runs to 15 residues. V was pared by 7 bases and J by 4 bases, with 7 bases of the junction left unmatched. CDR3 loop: CASIMGQGYNSPLHF. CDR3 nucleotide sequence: TGTGCCTCGATAATGGGACAGGGGTATAATTCACCCCTCCACTTT.

The CDR3 reads CASSQSSASTDTQYF. The CDR3 bases are TGTGCCAGCAGCCAATCTAGCGCAAGCACAGATACGCAGTATTTT. The J gene is TRBJ2-3, the V gene TRBV4-2; D may be TRBD2 (6 bases). CDR1 and CDR2 from the germline V gene are LGHNA and YNFKEQ. With 2 bases removed from V and 0 bases from J, the gap between germline ends came to 9 bases. CDR3 size: 15 residues.